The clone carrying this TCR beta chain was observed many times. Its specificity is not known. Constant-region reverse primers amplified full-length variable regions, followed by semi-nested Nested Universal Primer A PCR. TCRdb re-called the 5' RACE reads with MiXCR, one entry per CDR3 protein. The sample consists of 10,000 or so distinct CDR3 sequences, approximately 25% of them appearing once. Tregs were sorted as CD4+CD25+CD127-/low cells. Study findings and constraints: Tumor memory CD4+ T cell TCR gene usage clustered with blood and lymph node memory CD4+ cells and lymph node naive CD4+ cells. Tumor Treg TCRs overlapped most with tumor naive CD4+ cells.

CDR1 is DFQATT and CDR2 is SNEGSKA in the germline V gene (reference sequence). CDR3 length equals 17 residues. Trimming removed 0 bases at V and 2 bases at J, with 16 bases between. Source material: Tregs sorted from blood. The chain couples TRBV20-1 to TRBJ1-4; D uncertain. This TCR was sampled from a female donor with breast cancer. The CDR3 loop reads CSARDRGRRLTNEKLFF. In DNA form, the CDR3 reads TGCAGTGCTAGAGATCGTGGGCGGCGGCTGACTAATGAAAAACTGTTTTTT.